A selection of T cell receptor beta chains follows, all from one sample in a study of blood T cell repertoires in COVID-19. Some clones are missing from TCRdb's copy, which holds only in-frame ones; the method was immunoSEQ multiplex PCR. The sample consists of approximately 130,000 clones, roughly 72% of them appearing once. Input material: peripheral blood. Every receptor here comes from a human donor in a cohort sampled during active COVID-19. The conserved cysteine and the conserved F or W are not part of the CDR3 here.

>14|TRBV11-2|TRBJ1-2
ASSLGRQGDNYGYT
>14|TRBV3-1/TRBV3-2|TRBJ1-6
ASSPLAADYNSPLH
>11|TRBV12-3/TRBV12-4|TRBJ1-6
ASKPGQGSPLH
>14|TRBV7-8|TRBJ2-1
ASSLAEGHHYNEQF
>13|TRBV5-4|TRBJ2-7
ASSSPGQGDYEQY
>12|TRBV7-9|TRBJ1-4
ASSFPGEREKLF
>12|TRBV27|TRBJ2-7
ASSLRVPSYEQY
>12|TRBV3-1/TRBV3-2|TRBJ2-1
ASSQGVGEDEQF
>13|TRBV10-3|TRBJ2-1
AISEALSSYNEQF
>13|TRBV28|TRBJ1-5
ASSLTSRLFQPQH
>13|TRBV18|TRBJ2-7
ASSPPTENGYEQY
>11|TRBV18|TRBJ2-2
ASSPVTTGELF
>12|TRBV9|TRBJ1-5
ASSGTGGNQPQH
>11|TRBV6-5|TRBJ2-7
ASRTQGAGEQY
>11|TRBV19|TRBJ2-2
ASNFGGSGELF
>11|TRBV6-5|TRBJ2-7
ASSWGEEGEQY
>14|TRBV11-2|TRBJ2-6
ASSSHRGPGANVLT
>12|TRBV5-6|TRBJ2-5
ASSLRGPQETQY
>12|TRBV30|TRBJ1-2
AWSVGLQGVGYT
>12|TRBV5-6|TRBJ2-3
ASSLAGRTDTQY
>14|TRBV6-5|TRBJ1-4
ASSYSSGQGNEKLF
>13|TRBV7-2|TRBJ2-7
ASSEGASEFYEQY
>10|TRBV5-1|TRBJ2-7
ASSLGAYEQY
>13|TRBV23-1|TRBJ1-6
ASSHRVFYNSPLH
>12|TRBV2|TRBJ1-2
ASSESGGFYGYT
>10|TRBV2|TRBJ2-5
ASKAGWETQY
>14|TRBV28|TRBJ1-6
ASSFFGQTYNSPLH
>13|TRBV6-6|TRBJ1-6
ASSSTTGDNSPLH
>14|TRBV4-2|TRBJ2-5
ASSQAGTSGRETQY
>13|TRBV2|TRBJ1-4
ASSYPTGAGEKLF
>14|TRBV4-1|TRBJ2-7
ASSQAPGTGGLEQY
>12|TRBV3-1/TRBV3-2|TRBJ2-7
ASTYSGTGYEQY
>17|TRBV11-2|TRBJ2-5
ASSLDWSSGGPPQETQY
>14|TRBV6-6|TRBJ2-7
ASTPTQTGGPHEQY
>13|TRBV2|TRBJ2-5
ASRSGQTFQETQY
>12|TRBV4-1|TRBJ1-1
ASSLRQDSTEAF
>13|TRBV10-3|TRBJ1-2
AISEYQGQGTGYT
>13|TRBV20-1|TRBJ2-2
SASRGQGVPGELF
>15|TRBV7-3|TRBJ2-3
ASSLTGPAGGPDTQY
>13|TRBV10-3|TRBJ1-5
AISGTANSNQPQH
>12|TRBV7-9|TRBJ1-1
ASSLSRENTEAF
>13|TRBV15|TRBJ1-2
ATSRTTGGIIGYT
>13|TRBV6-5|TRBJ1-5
ASSYSPGGGQPQH
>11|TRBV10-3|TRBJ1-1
AFATAQNTEAF
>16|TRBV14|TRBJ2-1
ASSQDESSSWQNNEQF
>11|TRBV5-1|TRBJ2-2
ASNPGGTGELF
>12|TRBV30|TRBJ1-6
AFTGQGLSSPLH